This TCR beta chain was recovered during a study of blood T cell repertoires in COVID-19. Study at large: The study drew acute and convalescent COVID-19 samples from the United States, Italy and Spain.

Germline assignment: CDR1 SGHKS and CDR2 YYEKEE (reference sequence). The CDR3 runs 17 residues. Trimming took 4 bases from V and 8 from J, leaving 24 bases between them. TCRdb's copy holds only in-frame clones and misses some; the assay was immunoSEQ multiplex PCR. The sample shows 300,000 to 450,000 clones, 70% to 85% of them seen only once. The sequenced sample consisted of peripheral blood. The clonotype was recovered from a human donor with acute or convalescent COVID-19. The donor label of this sample is uncertain. The genes are TRBV5-5 and TRBJ1-4; TRBD1 is a possible D gene (5 bases). The CDR3 sequence: CASSLGGLGGGKEKLFF. CDR3 in DNA: TGTGCCAGCAGCCTGGGAGGTTTAGGCGGGGGGAAAGAAAAACTGTTTTTT.